This T cell receptor (beta chain) was observed in a study of blood T cell repertoires in COVID-19 (TCRdb year 2020). In the study overall: The collaborator samples originated in the United States, Italy and Spain and spanned the acute and convalescent phases of COVID-19. The material from the prospective study consisted of cDNA or gDNA derived from T cells, B-cell-depleted T cells, or PBMCs. Deeply sampled blood TCRbeta repertoires from subjects exposed to, actively infected with, or recovered from COVID-19 were included in the dataset. The repertoires were released in a freely available public database meant as a resource for research on the immune response to SARS-CoV-2. The samples were drawn from the first 160 participants of the ongoing ImmuneRACE study and from some 1,300 subjects provided by 6 global collaborators. Nearly every sample came with metadata listing a de-identified subject ID, COVID-19 status, age in years and sex. Where HLA class I and class II types were available, the types were taken from metadata supplied by the sample provider, not from assay-based typing.

TCRbeta CDR3 regions were amplified from genomic DNA using the immunoSEQ Assay, a bias-controlled multiplex PCR. In the paper's pipeline: The number of nucleated cells in each sample was estimated by amplification of reference gene primers within the assay. To quantify the absolute abundance of each unique TCRbeta CDR3 rearrangement, sequence reads were collapsed and filtered. For each sample, productive Simpson clonality was calculated as the square root of Simpson's diversity index over productive rearrangements. The clones in this table, taken by TCRdb from immuneACCESS, are in-frame only. Not every clone is retained; where verified, under half of the shortfall comes from an unresolved V gene, and the cause of the rest is unknown. V, J and clone size are taken as reported in that table, and D and trimming were inferred from the DNA itself. The sample has 150,000 to 180,000 clones on record, around 89% of them singletons. About 16% of the sample lies in the top ten.

Whole blood was collected in K2EDTA tubes by collaborating institutions according to the institutions' own protocols. For TCRbeta analysis, collaborators shipped samples as frozen whole blood, isolated PBMCs, or DNA extracted from either of those sample types. This clone was counted only a few times. The specificity of this receptor is unknown. Within one base of it there is no much larger clone, and no base qualities were kept. Reading from cysteine to phenylalanine, the CDR3 counts 15 amino acids. The only DNA kept is the CDR3, 45 bases in frame from the first base. Via the germline V gene, CDR1 is SGHRS and CDR2 YFSETQ. From V the trimming removes 0 bases and from J it removes 4 bases, while the gene matches leave 5 bases of the junction unaccounted for. Study-wide conclusions, independent of this receptor: How much clinical and demographic metadata was included differed by source and by participant, and the metadata was provided uncurated.

Recombination linked TRBV5-1 to TRBJ2-7; TRBD2 aligns with 9 central bases. The sample was peripheral blood. This receptor was obtained from a woman between 40 and 50 years old with acute or convalescent COVID-19. The base sequence is TGCGCCAGCAGCTTGGGAGCGGGGGGCATTTACGAGCAGTACTTC. Translated, it gives CASSLGAGGIYEQYF.